This T cell receptor (beta chain) was obtained from a study of blood T cell repertoires in COVID-19. Profiling relied on immunoSEQ multiplex PCR, and the TCRdb table lists in-frame clones only, not all of them. The sample lists 150,000 to 200,000 clones; 86% were seen once. V shed 6 bases and J shed 4 bases, with 13 bases lying between them. The CDR3 consists of 13 residues. Germline CDR1 SNHLY, CDR2 FYNNEI. This chain connects TRBV2 to TRBJ2-7; TRBD1 is a possible D gene (5 bases). This sequence was found in a woman aged 60-70 years with COVID-19, enrolled during active disease. Sequenced: peripheral blood. Here the CDR3 reads CASRQDVEYEQYF. For the CDR3, the DNA is TGTGCCAGCAGACAGGACGTAGAATACGAGCAGTACTTC.